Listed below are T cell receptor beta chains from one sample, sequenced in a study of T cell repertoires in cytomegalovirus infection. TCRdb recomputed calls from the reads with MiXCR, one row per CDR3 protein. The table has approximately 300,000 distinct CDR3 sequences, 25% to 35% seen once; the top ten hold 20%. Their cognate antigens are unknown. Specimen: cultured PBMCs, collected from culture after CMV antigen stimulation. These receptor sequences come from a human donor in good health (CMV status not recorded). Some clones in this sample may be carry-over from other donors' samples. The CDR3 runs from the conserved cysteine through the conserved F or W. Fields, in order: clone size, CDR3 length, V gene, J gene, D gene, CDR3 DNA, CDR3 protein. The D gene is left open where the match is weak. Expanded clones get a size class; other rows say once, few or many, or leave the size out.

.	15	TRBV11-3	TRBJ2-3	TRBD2	TGTGCCAGCAGCCCAGGACTAGCGGGGGGGGATACGCAGTATTTT	CASSPGLAGGDTQYF
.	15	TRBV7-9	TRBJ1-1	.	TGTGCCAGCAGCAAACGACAGGCTATGAACACTGAAGCTTTCTTT	CASSKRQAMNTEAFF
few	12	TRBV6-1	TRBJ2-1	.	TGTGCCAGCAGGTCTGTGGGTAATGAGCAGTTCTTC	CASRSVGNEQFF
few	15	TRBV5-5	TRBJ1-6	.	TGTGCCAGCAGCTTGGGACAGAACTATAATTCACCCCTCCACTTT	CASSLGQNYNSPLHF
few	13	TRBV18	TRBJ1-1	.	TGTGCCAGCTCACTACAGGCGGGCACTGAAGCTTTCTTT	CASSLQAGTEAFF
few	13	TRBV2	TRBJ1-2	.	TGTGCCAGCAGTCCTTTGACTCCTTTGGGCTACACCTTC	CASSPLTPLGYTF
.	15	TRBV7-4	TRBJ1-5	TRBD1	TGTGCCAGCGGTTTACAGGGGCGGTCCGGGCAGCCCCAGCATTTT	CASGLQGRSGQPQHF
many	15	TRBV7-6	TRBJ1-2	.	TGTGCCAGCAGCTTACGAGGGGCAGGGAGCTATGGCTACACCTTC	CASSLRGAGSYGYTF
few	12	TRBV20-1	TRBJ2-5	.	TGCAGTGCGTCGGGGAATCAAGAGACCCAGTACTTC	CSASGNQETQYF
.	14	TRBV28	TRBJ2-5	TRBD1	TGTGCCAGCAGTCCAGGGGGCGAGGCAGAGACCCAGTACTTC	CASSPGGEAETQYF
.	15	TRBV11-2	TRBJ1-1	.	TGTGCCAGCAGCTTAGGGGGGGGGCTGAACACTGAAGCTTTCTTT	CASSLGGGLNTEAFF
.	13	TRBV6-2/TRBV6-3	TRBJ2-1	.	TGTGCCAGCAGAGGGACTCCGCCCAGTGAGCAGTTCTTC	CASRGTPPSEQFF
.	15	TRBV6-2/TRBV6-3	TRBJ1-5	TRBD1	TGTGCCAGCAGACGGGACAGGGGCCAGGATCAGCCCCAGCATTTT	CASRRDRGQDQPQHF
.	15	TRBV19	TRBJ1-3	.	TGTGCCAGTAATATCGGTCCGTTCGCTGGAAACACCATATATTTT	CASNIGPFAGNTIYF
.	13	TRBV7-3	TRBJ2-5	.	TGTGCCAGCAGCTTAACGGCAGGGAAGACCCAGTACTTC	CASSLTAGKTQYF
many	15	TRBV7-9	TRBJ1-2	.	TGTGCCAGCAGCTCCGGGTCCATTCGAAGCTATGGCTACACCTTC	CASSSGSIRSYGYTF
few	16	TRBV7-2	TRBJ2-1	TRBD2	TGTGCCAGCAGCCGGCTTGTGGGGACTAGCTACAATGAGCAGTTCTTC	CASSRLVGTSYNEQFF
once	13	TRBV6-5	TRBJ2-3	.	TGTGCCAGCACCGGGCAGGGATGGGATACGCAGTATTTT	CASTGQGWDTQYF
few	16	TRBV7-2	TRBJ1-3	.	TGTGCCAGCAGCTTAAACGGGGGGAGCTCTGGAAACACCATATATTTT	CASSLNGGSSGNTIYF
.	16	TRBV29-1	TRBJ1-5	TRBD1	TGCAGCGTTGGGACAGGGGCCGGAGGGAGCAATCAGCCCCAGCATTTT	CSVGTGAGGSNQPQHF
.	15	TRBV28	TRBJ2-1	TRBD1	TGTGCCAGCAGGCAAGGGACAGGGTCGTACAATGAGCAGTTCTTC	CASRQGTGSYNEQFF
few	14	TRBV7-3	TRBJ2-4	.	TGTGCCAGCAGCCCCGAGGGGTTTGGAACCATTCAGTACTTC	CASSPEGFGTIQYF
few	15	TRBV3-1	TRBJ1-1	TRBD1	TGTGCCAGCAGCCGACAGGGGACTGAGAACACTGAAGCTTTCTTT	CASSRQGTENTEAFF
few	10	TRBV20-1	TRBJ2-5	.	TGCAGTGCTAAACAAGAGACCCAGTACTTC	CSAKQETQYF